Below are 12 T cell receptor beta chains sequenced from a single sample in a study of cytomegalovirus exposure and HLA in healthy donors. Profiling relied on immunoSEQ multiplex PCR, and the TCRdb table lists in-frame clones only, not all of them. The repertoire holds 150,000 to 200,000 clones, less than 85% seen once, with about 15% in the top ten. The source material was PBMCs. Every receptor here comes from a man aged 18 to 35 in good health and CMV-seropositive.

V is TRBV7-8 and J is TRBJ1-5; TRBD1 aligns across 12 bases. This CDR3 has 17 amino acids. Germline V CDR1 and CDR2: SGHVS, FQNEAQ. Trimming removed 5 bases from V and 10 bases from J; junction bases left unmatched: 15. CDR3 coding DNA: TGTGCCAGCAGCCACTGGGGGGACAGGGGGCCGGTCGTTCCCCAGCATTTT. The encoded protein is CASSHWGDRGPVVPQHF. The whole variable domain, remainder taken from reference TRBV7-8 and TRBJ1-5, is GAGVSQSPRYKVAKRGQDVALRCDPISGHVSLFWYQQALGQGPEFLTYFQNEAQLDKSGLPSDRFFAERPEGSVSTLKIQRTQQEDSAVYLCASSHWGDRGPVVPQHFGDGTRLSIL.

This clone was seen only a few times. The V and J genes are TRBV7-9 and TRBJ1-2; D ambiguous. This CDR3 is 13 amino acids long. Per the germline V gene, CDR1 is SEHNR and CDR2 is FQNEAQ (reference sequence). V lost 0 bases and J lost 5, with 7 bases in between. CDR3 nucleotides: TGTGCCAGCAGCTTAGCAACAGCTTATGGCTACACCTTC. This translates into CASSLATAYGYTF.

The rearrangement links TRBV9 to TRBJ2-2, with D hard to call. Trimming pared 4 bases from V and 1 base from J, leaving 5 bases between. CDR3 length: 13 residues. Germline CDR1 is SGDLS and CDR2 is YYNGEE. The CDR3 DNA sequence: TGTGCCAGCAGCCCCCAGAACACCGGGGAGCTGTTTTTT. It codes for CASSPQNTGELFF.

The chain joins TRBV28 to TRBJ1-2; D is unclear. There are 14 residues in the CDR3. V was clipped by 3 bases and J by 9 bases, with 17 bases between them. Germline-derived CDR1 and CDR2 are MDHEN and SYDVKM. The CDR3 here is CASSFTAVRESYTF. DNA of the CDR3: TGTGCCAGCAGTTTCACGGCAGTTCGGGAAAGCTACACCTTC.

As to this clone: This specimen includes other DNA sequences encoding the same CDR3. The V and J genes are TRBV28 and TRBJ1-2; D is ambiguous. The ends were cut back, 6 bases at V and 4 bases at J, with 9 bases in the middle. This CDR3 has 12 amino acids. The germline gives CDR1 MDHEN, CDR2 SYDVKM. For the CDR3, the DNA is TGTGCCAGCAGCTCAGCGGGCTATGGCTACACCTTC. Protein sequence: CASSSAGYGYTF.

V gene TRBV10-2 combines with J gene TRBJ2-5; D possibly corresponds to TRBD2 (5 bases). The CDR3 extends over 16 amino acids. Germline-derived CDR1 and CDR2 are WSHSY and SAAADI. V was clipped by 3 bases and J by 3 bases, with 17 bases between them. The CDR3 spells CASSDLVRALKETQYF. CDR3 DNA sequence: TGCGCCAGCAGTGACCTTGTGCGGGCGCTCAAAGAGACCCAGTACTTC.

This clone was observed at least ten times. The V and J genes are TRBV19 and TRBJ2-1; 8 nucleotides line up with TRBD1. The germline CDR1 and CDR2 sequences are LNHDA and SQIVND (reference sequence). After removal of 7 bases from V and 5 bases from J, the junction contained 7 bases not matched to a gene. The CDR3 covers 14 residues. The CDR3 DNA sequence: TGTGCCAGTACCCTGACAGGGGAGAACAATGAGCAGTTCTTC. Translating gives CASTLTGENNEQFF.

This clone was seen a handful of times. This sequence joins TRBV29-1 and TRBJ1-1; D gene ambiguous. The CDR3 consists of 11 residues. V lost 5 bases and J 1 base, leaving 5 bases between the germline ends. CDR1 is SQVTM and CDR2 is ANQGSEA in the germline V gene. CDR3 DNA: TGCAGCGTTCCGTCGAACACTGAAGCTTTCTTT. Protein: CSVPSNTEAFF. Supplemented by reference TRBV29-1 and TRBJ1-1, the full variable domain reads SAVISQKPSRDICQRGTSLTIQCQVDSQVTMMFWYRQQPGQSLTLIATANQGSEATYESGFVIDKFPISRPNLTFSTLTVSNMSPEDSSIYLCSVPSNTEAFFGQGTRLTVV.

V and J are TRBV6-5 and TRBJ1-2; TRBD1 is a possible D gene (5 bases). The CDR3 consists of 15 residues. Trimming took off 0 bases at V and 6 bases at J, with 14 bases between the two ends. Germline CDR1 is MNHEY and CDR2 is SVGAGI. The CDR3 loop is CASSYSPQGANGYTF. The CDR3 nucleotides read TGTGCCAGCAGTTACTCTCCCCAAGGGGCAAATGGCTACACCTTC.

V and J are TRBV29-1 and TRBJ2-7; tentatively, D is TRBD1 (6 bases). V was cut by 0 bases and J by 0 bases, with 12 bases left in between. The CDR3 spans 15 residues. CDR1 and CDR2 (germline): SQVTM, ANQGSEA. The CDR3 sequence: CSVEDPTGSSYEQYF. Here the CDR3 DNA reads TGCAGCGTTGAAGACCCGACAGGTAGCTCCTACGAGCAGTACTTC.

The count of this clone is one. CDR3 protein: CASSQVGNTGELFF. Written as DNA, the CDR3 is TGTGCCAGCAGCCAGGTAGGGAACACCGGGGAGCTGTTTTTT. The V gene is TRBV9, the J gene TRBJ2-2; D gene unclear. Germline values: CDR1 SGDLS, CDR2 YYNGEE. This CDR3 region has 14 residues. V lost 4 bases and J 1 base, leaving 8 bases between the germline ends.

The chain joins TRBV19 to TRBJ2-1, with 7 bases lining up with TRBD2. The germline CDR1 and CDR2 sequences are LNHDA and SQIVND (reference sequence). Losses at the gene ends were 8 bases for V and 2 bases for J; bases not matched to a gene: 6. The CDR3 extends over 14 amino acids. The DNA for the CDR3 is TGTGCCAGTTTGGGGGGGGGAGCCTACAATGAGCAGTTCTTC. Encoded protein: CASLGGGAYNEQFF.